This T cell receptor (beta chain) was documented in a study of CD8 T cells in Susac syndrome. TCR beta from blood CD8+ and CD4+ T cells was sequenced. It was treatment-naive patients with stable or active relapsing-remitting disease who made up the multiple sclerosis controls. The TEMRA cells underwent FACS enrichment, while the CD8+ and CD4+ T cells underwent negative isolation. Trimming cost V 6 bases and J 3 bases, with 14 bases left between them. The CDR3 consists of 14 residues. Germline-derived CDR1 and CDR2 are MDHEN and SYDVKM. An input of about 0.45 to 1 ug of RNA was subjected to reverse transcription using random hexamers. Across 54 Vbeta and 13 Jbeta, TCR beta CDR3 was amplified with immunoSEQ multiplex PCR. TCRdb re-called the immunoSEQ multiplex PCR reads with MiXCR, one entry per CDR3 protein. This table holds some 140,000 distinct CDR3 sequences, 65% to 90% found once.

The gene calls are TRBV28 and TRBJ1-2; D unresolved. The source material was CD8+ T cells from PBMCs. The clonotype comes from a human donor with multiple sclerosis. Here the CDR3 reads CASRTGRYYYGYTF. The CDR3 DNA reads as TGTGCCAGCAGGACTGGGAGATATTACTATGGCTACACCTTC.